The sequence of this T cell receptor (beta chain) was determined in a study of blood T cell repertoires in COVID-19. The CDR3 has 13 residues. Trimming took 1 base from V and 11 from J, leaving 15 bases between them. Per the germline V gene, CDR1 is LGHDT and CDR2 is YNNKEL (reference sequence). Generated by immunoSEQ multiplex PCR, the TCRdb table keeps only in-frame clones and is missing some. Of roughly 290,000 clones in the sample, approximately 85% were seen once. The chain carries TRBV3-1 (or the pseudogene TRBV3-2) and TRBJ2-7, with D perhaps TRBD1 (5 bases). Material: PBMCs or T cells enriched from blood (not recorded which). The clonotype originates from a young man who had recovered from COVID-19. The CDR3 protein is CASSQGGSKREYF. DNA for the CDR3: TGTGCCAGCAGCCAAGGGGGCTCAAAACGAGAGTACTTC.